The source of this T cell receptor beta chain is a study of regulatory T cells in long-lasting Graves disease. Concerning this clonotype itself: Its antigen is undetermined.

CDR3 length: 15 residues. Trimming removed 5 bases from V and 2 bases from J; junction bases left unmatched: 6. Germline CDR1 reads DFQATT; CDR2 reads SNEGSKA (reference sequence). Combining iRepertoire HTBI primers with Arm-PCR of CDR3 regions, the authors built TCR beta libraries. From the multiplex PCR reads, TCRdb called clonotypes with MiXCR, one entry per CDR3 protein. The sample lists about 440,000 distinct CDR3 sequences, more than 13% occurring once. The sample's time point: newly diagnosed GD, antithyroid drugs for less than 3 months. PBMC-derived RNA was used for the TCR library. Study-level points and caveats: Favored gene segments in persistent disease were TRBV28, TRBJ1-2 and TRBJ2-5.

This same sample was also taken into another study, of T cells in Graves' hyperthyroidism and ophthalmopathy.

This sequence originates from a woman in her 30s with Graves disease. The sample was peripheral blood mononuclear cells (PBMCs), taken at new diagnosis, from a patient treated with antithyroid drugs. V is TRBV20-1 and J is TRBJ1-5; TRBD1 matches 10 bases. Written as DNA, the CDR3 is TGCAGTGCTGGGAGACAGGGGGCGGGCAATCAGCCCCAGCATTTT. This gives the protein CSAGRQGAGNQPQHF.